One T cell receptor (beta chain) is described in this entry. Its cognate antigen is unknown. The protocol was immunoSEQ multiplex PCR, while the TCRdb copy is restricted to in-frame clones and leaves out a portion. The sample holds about 130,000 clones, 88% seen once. These data come from a study of T cell responses to AZD1222 COVID-19 vaccine. Findings of the study overall: Spike-specific TCR breadth and depth were elevated following two AZD1222 doses. CD4 TCRs associated with vaccination spanned spike, dominating at 160-218 and 743-854. Unmutated regions of variants are reportedly targeted by nearly half of spike-specific TCRs. The number of AZD1222 recipients seropositive at baseline was only six.

This TCR was recovered from an adult in good health. Sample: peripheral blood, taken on day 0 of AZD1222 vaccination.

This chain's CDR3 is CASSDLAEGLDTQYF. CDR3 nucleotide sequence: TGTGCCAGCAGTGACTTAGCGGAGGGCCTAGATACGCAGTATTTT. V usage is TRBV2 and J usage is TRBJ2-3; the D gene is possibly TRBD2 (6 bases). Germline CDR1 reads SNHLY; CDR2 reads FYNNEI. Trimming shortened V by 3 bases and J by 5 bases, and 15 bases separated the two germline ends. This CDR3 is built from 15 residues.